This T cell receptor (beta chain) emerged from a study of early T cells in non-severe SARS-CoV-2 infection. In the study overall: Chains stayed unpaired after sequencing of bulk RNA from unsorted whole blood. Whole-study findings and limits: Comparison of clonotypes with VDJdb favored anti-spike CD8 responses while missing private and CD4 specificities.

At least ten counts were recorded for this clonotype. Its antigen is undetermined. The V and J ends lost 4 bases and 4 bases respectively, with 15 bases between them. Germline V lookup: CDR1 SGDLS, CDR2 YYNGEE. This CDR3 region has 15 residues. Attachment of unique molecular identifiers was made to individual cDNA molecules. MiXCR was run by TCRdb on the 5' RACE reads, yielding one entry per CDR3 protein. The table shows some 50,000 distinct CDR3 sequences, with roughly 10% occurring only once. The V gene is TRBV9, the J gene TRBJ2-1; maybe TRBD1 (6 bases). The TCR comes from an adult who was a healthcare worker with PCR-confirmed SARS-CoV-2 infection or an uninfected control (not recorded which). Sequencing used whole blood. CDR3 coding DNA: TGTGCCAGCAGCTTCCGGGACATGGGTTACAATGAGCAGTTCTTC. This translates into CASSFRDMGYNEQFF.